This TCR beta chain was found in a study of OX40 agonist ivuxolimab in advanced cancers. Study background: Among those enrolled, mean age was 60 years (range about 23 to 85) and less than 90% were male. Findings of the study overall: In CD8+ T cells, expanded clones were on average more numerous than in CD4+. Nonresponders, in some cases, also had low normalized T-cell clonal expansion.

About this clone: Its specificity is unknown.

V lost 7 bases, J lost 8 bases, and 14 bases lay in between. This CDR3 comprises 12 residues. Germline CDR1 SNHLY, CDR2 FYNNEI. The method was immunoSEQ multiplex PCR; TCRdb's version includes in-frame clones alone and lacks a portion of them. The data hold 34,000 or so clones, with 80% to 90% observed a single time. Excluded were patients having autoimmune disease history or systemic immunosuppression. The chain joins TRBV2 to TRBJ1-1; the D gene is possibly TRBD1 (5 bases). The source material was CD4+ or CD8+ T cells sorted from blood, sampled in a trial of the OX40 agonist ivuxolimab. The source is an adult with an advanced solid tumor such as melanoma, head and neck, liver or kidney cancer. In DNA form, the CDR3 reads TGTGCCAGCATCAGAAGGGGCTCCGAAGCTTTCTTT. It translates to CASIRRGSEAFF. Full variable domain (outside the CDR3, taken from reference TRBV2 and TRBJ1-1): EPEVTQTPSHQVTQMGQEVILRCVPISNHLYFYWYRQILGQKVEFLVSFYNNEISEKSEIFDDQFSVERPDGSNFTLKIRSTKLEDSAMYFCASIRRGSEAFFGQGTRLTVV.